Shown below are 10 T cell receptor beta chains from a single sample sequenced in a study of blood T cell repertoires in COVID-19. Sequencing used immunoSEQ multiplex PCR; TCRdb keeps in-frame clones, though not all of them. The table has over 95,000 clones, over 75% seen once. Material: peripheral blood. The receptors shown here come from a woman in her seventies who had recovered from COVID-19.

The chain couples TRBV4-3 to TRBJ1-2, with no clear D. The length of the CDR3 is 14 residues. Per germline, CDR1 LGHNA and CDR2 YSLEER. V was pared by 0 bases and J by 2 bases, with 7 bases between. In DNA, the CDR3 is TGCGCCAGCAGCCAAGAGGGCAGGAACTATGGCTACACCTTC. It yields the protein CASSQEGRNYGYTF.

CDR3 protein: CASSLDRGLENIQYF. As DNA, the CDR3 is TGTGCCAGCAGCTTAGACAGGGGGCTGGAAAACATTCAGTACTTC. The chain uses TRBV7-9 and TRBJ2-4; 9 positions match TRBD1. Unmatched junction bases numbered 3, after V lost 1 base and J lost 5 bases. This CDR3 contains 15 residues. CDR1 is SEHNR and CDR2 is FQNEAQ in the germline V gene (reference sequence). The full variable domain, its missing parts supplied by reference TRBV7-9 and TRBJ2-4, is DTGVSQNPRHKITKRGQNVTFRCDPISEHNRLYWYRQTLGQGPEFLTYFQNEAQLEKSRLLSDRFSAERPKGSFSTLEIQRTEQGDSAMYLCASSLDRGLENIQYFGAGTRLSVL.

CDR3 nucleotide sequence: TGCGCCAGCAGCTTAGGGGGTGGCGCCGGGGAGCTGTTTTTT. As protein: CASSLGGGAGELFF. The chain couples TRBV5-1 to TRBJ2-2; TRBD1 is a possible D gene (6 bases). The V and J ends lost 2 bases and 6 bases respectively, with 11 bases between them. The CDR3 extends over 14 amino acids. From germline, CDR1 is SGHRS and CDR2 YFSETQ.

In DNA, the CDR3 is TGTGCCAGCAGTTACTCTACGGGAAGCTACAATGAGCAGTTCTTC. It encodes CASSYSTGSYNEQFF. The V gene is TRBV6-5, the J gene TRBJ2-1; maybe TRBD2 (5 bases). From germline, CDR1 is MNHEY and CDR2 SVGAGI. The CDR3 length is 15 residues. Deletions cut 0 bases from V and 3 bases from J, with 9 bases between.

V is TRBV2 and J is TRBJ1-2, with 9 positions matching TRBD1. Losses at the gene ends were 5 bases for V and 6 bases for J; bases not matched to a gene: 1. Germline V CDR1 and CDR2: SNHLY, FYNNEI. The CDR3 spans 12 residues. The CDR3 sequence: CASSRQGDGYTF. The CDR3 nucleotides are TGTGCCAGCAGTCGACAGGGGGATGGCTACACCTTC.

The chain uses TRBV7-8 and TRBJ1-5; D might be TRBD1 (5 bases). The length of the CDR3 is 14 residues. CDR1 and CDR2 (germline): SGHVS, FQNEAQ. Trimming took off 8 bases at V and 2 bases at J, with 13 bases between the two ends. Here the CDR3 reads CASAPGGGNQPQHF. CDR3 sequence (DNA): TGTGCCAGCGCTCCCGGAGGGGGCAATCAGCCCCAGCATTTT.

The rearrangement joins TRBV28 to TRBJ1-1; 10 bases line up with TRBD1. This CDR3 has 16 amino acids. J gave up 4 bases and V 8 bases, and 13 bases lay outside the gene matches. Germline lookup yields CDR1 MDHEN and CDR2 SYDVKM. The CDR3 spells CASGMEFGTGATEAFF. DNA of the CDR3: TGTGCCAGCGGTATGGAGTTCGGGACAGGGGCCACTGAAGCTTTCTTT. Together with reference TRBV28 and TRBJ1-1, the CDR3 gives the full variable domain: DVKVTQSSRYLVKRTGEKVFLECVQDMDHENMFWYRQDPGLGLRLIYFSYDVKMKEKGDIPEGYSVSREKKERFSLILESASTNQTSMYLCASGMEFGTGATEAFFGQGTRLTVV.

The chain is built from TRBV5-1 and TRBJ2-7; weak D call: TRBD2 (5 bases). V shed 5 bases and J shed 0 bases, with 9 bases lying between them. The CDR3 is made up of 13 amino acids. Germline V gene data show CDR1 as SGHRS and CDR2 as YFSETQ. The CDR3 region has the DNA TGCGCCAGCAGTAGGGAGAGCTCCTACGAGCAGTACTTC. This encodes CASSRESSYEQYF.

This chain connects TRBV7-2 to TRBJ1-2; weak D call: TRBD1 (5 bases). This CDR3 region has 13 residues. V was cut by 5 bases and J by 4 bases, with 11 bases left in between. The germline V gene encodes CDR1 SGHTA and CDR2 FQGNSA. CDR3 region: CASSPTELYGYTF. DNA of the CDR3: TGTGCCAGCAGCCCGACAGAGCTCTATGGCTACACCTTC.

The rearrangement links TRBV18 to TRBJ2-1; perhaps TRBD1 as D (6 bases). This CDR3 is built from 18 residues. The V and J ends lost 3 bases and 3 bases respectively, with 21 bases between them. Looked up from germline, CDR1 is KGHSH and CDR2 is LQKENI. Written as DNA, the CDR3 is TGTGCCAGCTCACCGGGTCCGCGAGGGGGTAAGCACTACAATGAGCAGTTCTTC. Translation gives CASSPGPRGGKHYNEQFF.